This record concerns one T cell receptor (beta chain) sequence. Its antigen is not known. The data were taken from a study of cytomegalovirus exposure and HLA in healthy donors. Overall study findings and caveats: The presence/absence work took it that sequencing depth was about the same across donors. Published work reported that the classifier diagnosed cytomegalovirus status with high specificity and sensitivity. In a later analysis, DRB1 alleles had the most associated TCRs; HLA-C alleles the fewest.

Primers included in the PCR were 60 Vbeta and 13 Jbeta primers. The assay was immunoSEQ multiplex PCR, and TCRdb's table has in-frame clones only and misses some. The repertoire includes about 30,000 clones, just under 90% of them detected once, and approximately 3% sits in the top ten. Trimming cost V 6 bases and J 7 bases; bases outside gene matches: 8. The CDR3 is 13 amino acids. Germline loops: CDR1 MDHEN, CDR2 SYDVKM. Despite likely unrecorded immune exposures, the donors were nominally healthy at the time of sampling. The chain links TRBV28 to TRBJ1-2, with 7 bases matching TRBD1. Material for sequencing was PBMCs. The sequence was obtained from a boy under 18 in good health and CMV-seronegative. The CDR3 DNA sequence: TGTGCCAGCAGCCTCAGACAGGGTGGTGGCTACACCTTC. This gives the protein CASSLRQGGGYTF.